The sequence of this T cell receptor (beta chain) was determined in a study of human T cells and chemical hapten exposure. This clonotype turned up a few times. Its target is unknown. General observations from the study: No alteration of TCRs above 1 in 1000 frequency was seen with DPC sensitization.

MiXCR, applied by TCRdb to the RACE reads, yields one record per CDR3 protein. The sample records tens of thousands of distinct CDR3 sequences, roughly 7.6% being singletons. Germline CDR1 reads SGHAT; CDR2 reads FQNNGV. V was clipped by 2 bases and J by 7 bases, with 6 bases between them. The CDR3 has 12 residues. Time point denoted: patch test 1, 2 weeks after DPC sensitization. Treatment reported: therapeutic diphenylcyclopropenone sensitization with weekly scalp DPC. Sequencing started from total RNA isolated from unfractionated whole blood. The TCR sequence derives from a woman aged 25 to 45 with alopecia areata. Some clones in this sample may be carry-over from other donors' samples. The sequences come from whole blood, collected in connection with sensitization to the hapten diphenylcyclopropenone (DPC). J is TRBJ2-1 and V is TRBV11-2; the D is unclear. CDR3: CASSLTQNEQFF. The CDR3 DNA follows: TGTGCCAGCAGCTTAACGCAGAATGAGCAGTTCTTC.